By frequency in the sample, the clone carrying this T cell receptor (beta chain) is medium-sized (0.01 to 0.1%). The antigen is undetermined. The data are from a study of metastatic and nonmetastatic thyroid tumors. Study conclusions and caveats: For both blood and tumor, malignant thyroid tumors reportedly showed significantly higher TCR beta diversity than benign nodules did.

Germline V gene sequence: CDR1 LNHDA, CDR2 SQIVND (reference sequence). V shed 2 bases and J shed 8 bases, with 25 bases lying between them. The CDR3 consists of 18 residues. Each patient came to thyroid surgery without any prior treatment (of any kind). As processed by the authors: Clinicopathological groups supplied CDR3 differences that were used to build a distant-metastasis classifier for papillary thyroid cancer. TCRdb reanalyzed the PCR reads with MiXCR. These V and J calls rely on TCRdb rather than the paper's analysis. The top ten hold 15% to 20% of the sample, which has more than 10,000 clones, 27% seen once.

The clonotype originates from a female donor with papillary thyroid cancer or a benign thyroid nodule (not recorded which). Some clones in this sample may be carry-over from other donors' samples. What was sequenced was tumor tissue. V usage is TRBV19 and J usage is TRBJ1-3; D is ambiguous. The CDR3 coding sequence is TGTGCCAGTAGTATATACTTTTCGAACAGTCAATCCGGGGACACCATATATTTT. This codes for CASSIYFSNSQSGDTIYF.